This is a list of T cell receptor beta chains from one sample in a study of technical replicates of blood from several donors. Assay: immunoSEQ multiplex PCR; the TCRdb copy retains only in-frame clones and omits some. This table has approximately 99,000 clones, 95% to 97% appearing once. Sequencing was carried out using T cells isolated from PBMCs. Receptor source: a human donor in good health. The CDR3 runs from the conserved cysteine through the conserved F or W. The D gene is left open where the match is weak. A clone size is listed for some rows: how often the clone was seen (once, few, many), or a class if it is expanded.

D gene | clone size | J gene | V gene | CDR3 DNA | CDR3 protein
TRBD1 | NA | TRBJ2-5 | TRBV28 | TGTGCCAGTGCCGAGGGACAGGGGGCAGTGGAGACCCAGTACTTC | CASAEGQGAVETQYF
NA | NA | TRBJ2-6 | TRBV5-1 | TGCGCCAGCAGCTTGGGAGGGACCGCCGGGGGAGGGGCCAACGTCCTGACTTTC | CASSLGGTAGGGANVLTF
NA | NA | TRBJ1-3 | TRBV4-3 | TGCGCCAGCAGCCAATTCGAGGGAAACACCATATATTTT | CASSQFEGNTIYF
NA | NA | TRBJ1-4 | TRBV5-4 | TGTGCCAGCAGCCCCGACAGTGCAACTAATGAAAAACTGTTTTTT | CASSPDSATNEKLFF
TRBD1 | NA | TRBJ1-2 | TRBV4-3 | TGCGCCAGCAGCTACGGGACAGTAGACTATGGCTACACCTTC | CASSYGTVDYGYTF
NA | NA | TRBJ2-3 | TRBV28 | TGTGCCAGCAGTTTAGGGGGGAGACTCACAGATACGCAGTATTTT | CASSLGGRLTDTQYF
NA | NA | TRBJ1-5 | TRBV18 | TGTGCCAGCTCACCACCATTACAGGATCAGCCCCAGCATTTT | CASSPPLQDQPQHF
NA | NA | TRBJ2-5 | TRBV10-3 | TGTGCCATCAGTGAGGCTACCGCGGAGACCCAGTACTTC | CAISEATAETQYF
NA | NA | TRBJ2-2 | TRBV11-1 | TGTGCCAGCAGCTCCATATTTTGGCTGAACACCGGGGAGCTGTTTTTT | CASSSIFWLNTGELFF
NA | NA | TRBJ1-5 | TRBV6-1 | TGTGCCAGCAGTGAATGGTTTAGAGCAAATCAGCCCCAGCATTTT | CASSEWFRANQPQHF
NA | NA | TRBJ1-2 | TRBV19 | TGTGCCAGTAGTATAGATGGGGCGGACTATGGCTACACCTTC | CASSIDGADYGYTF
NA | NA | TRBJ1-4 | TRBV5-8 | TGTGCCAGCAGCTGGCAGGGGTATGAAAAACTGTTTTTT | CASSWQGYEKLFF
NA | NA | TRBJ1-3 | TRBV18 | TGTGCCAGCTCTCCAGACGGAGCCTCTGGAAACACCATATATTTT | CASSPDGASGNTIYF
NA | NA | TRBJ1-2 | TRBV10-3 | TGTGCCATCAGTGAGTACAGAGCTAACTATGGCTACACCTTC | CAISEYRANYGYTF
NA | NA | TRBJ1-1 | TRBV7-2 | TGTGCCAGCAGCCGACTCCTGAACACTGAAGCTTTCTTT | CASSRLLNTEAFF
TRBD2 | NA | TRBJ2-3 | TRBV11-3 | TGTGCCAGCAGCTTGCCGGCGGGGGGCACAGATACGCAGTATTTT | CASSLPAGGTDTQYF
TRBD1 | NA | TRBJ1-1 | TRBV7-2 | TGTGCCAGCAGCATACAGGGGATGAACACTGAAGCTTTCTTT | CASSIQGMNTEAFF
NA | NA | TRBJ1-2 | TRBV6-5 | TGTGCCTCGATCGGGGGGATAGGCTCCTATGGCTACACCTTC | CASIGGIGSYGYTF
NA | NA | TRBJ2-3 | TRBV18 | TGTGCCAGCTCACCTACCAGCCCCGGGAGAAGCACAGATACGCAGTATTTT | CASSPTSPGRSTDTQYF
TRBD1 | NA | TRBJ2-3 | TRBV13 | TGTGCCAGCAGCTCGTCATCGCAGGGGGCTGGGGCAGATACGCAGTATTTT | CASSSSSQGAGADTQYF
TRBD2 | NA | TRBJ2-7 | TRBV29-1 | TGCAGCGTTGACGGCGGGAGCTTCTACGAGCAGTACTTC | CSVDGGSFYEQYF
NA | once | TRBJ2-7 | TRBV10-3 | TGTGCCATCATTAATAGCCTATCCTACGAGCAGTACTTC | CAIINSLSYEQYF
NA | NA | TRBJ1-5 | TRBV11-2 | TGTGCCAGCAGCTTATACCCAGATAGCAATCAGCCCCAGCATTTT | CASSLYPDSNQPQHF
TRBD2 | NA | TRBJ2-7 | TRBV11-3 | TGTGCCAGCGTAGGGACTAGCGGGTTCTACGAGCAGTACTTC | CASVGTSGFYEQYF
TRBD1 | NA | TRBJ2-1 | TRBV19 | TGTGCCAGTAGTTTTGGGACAGGGGACAATGAGCAGTTCTTC | CASSFGTGDNEQFF
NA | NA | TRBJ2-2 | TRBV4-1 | TGCGCCAGCAGCCAGTCCATTCCGCTTCCCCTAAACACCGGGGAGCTGTTTTTT | CASSQSIPLPLNTGELFF
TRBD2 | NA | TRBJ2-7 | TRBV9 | TGTGCCAGCAGCAGGGGACTAGCGGGGTCCTACGAGCAGTACTTC | CASSRGLAGSYEQYF
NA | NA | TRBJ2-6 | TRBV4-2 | TGTGCCAGCAGCCCAGGGGGGGCCAACGTCCTGACTTTC | CASSPGGANVLTF
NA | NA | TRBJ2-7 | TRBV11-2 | TGTGCCAGCAGCACCGAGCTAGCTACCTACGAGCAGTACTTC | CASSTELATYEQYF
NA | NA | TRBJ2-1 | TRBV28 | TGTGCCAGCAGTTTGGTAGGGGCCTACAATGAGCAGTTCTTC | CASSLVGAYNEQFF
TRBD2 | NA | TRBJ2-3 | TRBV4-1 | TGCGCCAGCAGTCTCAGGACTAGCGGGATTAGCACAGATACGCAGTATTTT | CASSLRTSGISTDTQYF
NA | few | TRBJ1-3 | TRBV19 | TGTGCCAGTAGTATTCAGGCCGACGGAAACACCATATATTTT | CASSIQADGNTIYF
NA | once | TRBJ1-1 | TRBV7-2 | TGTGCCAGCAGCCCCCCTCTCGGGATGAACACTGAAGCTTTCTTT | CASSPPLGMNTEAFF
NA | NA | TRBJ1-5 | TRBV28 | TGTGCCAGCAGTTTAACACGGGGGAAGCAGCCCCAGCATTTT | CASSLTRGKQPQHF
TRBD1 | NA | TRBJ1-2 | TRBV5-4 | TGTGCCAGCAGCTCGGGGGCCGGACAGGGATATGGCTACACCTTC | CASSSGAGQGYGYTF
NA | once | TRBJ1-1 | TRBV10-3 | TGTGCCATCAGTGGAGTCAGCGGAACAATGAACACTGAAGCTTTCTTT | CAISGVSGTMNTEAFF
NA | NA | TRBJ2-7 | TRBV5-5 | TGTGCCAGCAGCTTGAACAGGGCGGGCTACGAGCAGTACTTC | CASSLNRAGYEQYF
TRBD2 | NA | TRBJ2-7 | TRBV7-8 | TGTGCCAGCAGCCCCCTGCAACTAGCGGGGGCCTACGAGCAGTACTTC | CASSPLQLAGAYEQYF
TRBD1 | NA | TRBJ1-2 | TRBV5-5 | TGTGCCAGCAGCTGGAAGACAGGGGAGGTGTCATATGGCTACACCTTC | CASSWKTGEVSYGYTF
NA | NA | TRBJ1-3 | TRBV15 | TGTGCCACCAGCTTTCACATCCCCAACTCTGGAAACACCATATATTTT | CATSFHIPNSGNTIYF
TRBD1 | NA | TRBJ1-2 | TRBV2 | TGTGCCAGCAGGGACAGGGGGTTCTATGGCTACACCTTC | CASRDRGFYGYTF
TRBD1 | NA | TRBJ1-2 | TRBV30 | TGTGCCTGGAGCTCAGGACAGGGAGGGTACGGCTACACCTTC | CAWSSGQGGYGYTF
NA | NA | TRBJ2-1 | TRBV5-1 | TGCGCCAGCAGCCCAGGGGATGGGTGGTATGAGCAGTTCTTC | CASSPGDGWYEQFF
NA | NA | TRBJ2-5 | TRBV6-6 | TGTGCCAGCAGTTACGGTCAGCAAGAGACCCAGTACTTC | CASSYGQQETQYF
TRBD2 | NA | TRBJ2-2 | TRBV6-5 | TGTGCCAACAGCGGGAGAGGCACCGGGGAGCTGTTTTTT | CANSGRGTGELFF
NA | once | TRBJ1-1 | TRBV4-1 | TGCGCCAGCAGCCAAGAAGACGGGGGCACTGAAGCTTTCTTT | CASSQEDGGTEAFF
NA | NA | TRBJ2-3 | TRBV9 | TGTGCCAGCAGCGCGGGCACAGATACGCAGTATTTT | CASSAGTDTQYF
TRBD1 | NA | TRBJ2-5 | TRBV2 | TGTGCCAGCGGACTCCAGGGGGCTCACGAGACCCAGTACTTC | CASGLQGAHETQYF
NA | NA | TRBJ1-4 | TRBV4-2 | TGTGCCAGCAGCCAAACGCGAACTAATGAAAAACTGTTTTTT | CASSQTRTNEKLFF
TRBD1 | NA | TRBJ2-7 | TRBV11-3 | TGTGCCAGCAGCAGGACAGGGGTTGAGCAGTACTTC | CASSRTGVEQYF
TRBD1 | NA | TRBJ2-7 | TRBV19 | TGTGCCACCACTAAATTTGGACAGGGGGACCACGAGCAGTACTTC | CATTKFGQGDHEQYF
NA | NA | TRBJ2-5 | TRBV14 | TGTGCCAGCAGCCAAGAAAGAGGGACATTCCAAGAGACCCAGTACTTC | CASSQERGTFQETQYF
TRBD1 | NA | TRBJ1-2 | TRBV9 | TGTGCCAGCAGCGTAGAGCCCCGGGACAGCTATGGCTACACCTTC | CASSVEPRDSYGYTF